This T cell receptor beta chain was captured in a study of cytotoxic CD8 clonotypes in ibrutinib-treated CLL. General study points: On treatment, the uncommon public clonotypes contracted or remained stable. Rising at ibrutinib response, clonality subsequently fell back toward baseline at progression.

This CDR3 is 15 amino acids long. V lost 4 bases, J lost 2 bases, and 7 bases stayed unmatched. Germline lookup yields CDR1 SGHNT and CDR2 YYREEE (reference sequence). Generated by immunoSEQ multiplex PCR, the TCRdb table keeps only in-frame clones and is missing some. The repertoire holds fewer than 400,000 clones, roughly two thirds seen once, with around 6.6% in the top ten. Concerning this clone: What it binds is unknown.

The specimen comprised PBMCs, sampled after 36 months of ibrutinib treatment. This clonotype originated in a human donor with chronic lymphocytic leukemia. The genes are TRBV5-4 and TRBJ2-7; 9 bases fit TRBD1. The chain's CDR3 is CASSQDRGSTYEQYF. For the CDR3, the DNA is TGTGCCAGCAGCCAGGACAGGGGCTCAACCTACGAGCAGTACTTC.